A single sample gave rise to the 11 T cell receptor beta chains below, sequenced in a study of T cell repertoires in cytomegalovirus infection (dated by TCRdb to between 2018 and 2021). Sequencing instrument: Illumina HiSeq 1500. The raw public reads went through TCRdb reprocessing: fastp at Q25, MiXCR clone calling, in-frame beta chains kept. Identical CDR3 protein sequences are pooled into one entry, listed with their most common genes and DNA. For this sample there are hundreds of thousands of distinct CDR3 sequences; approximately 31% appear just once. Together, the top ten hold more than 12% of the sample. This specimen's treatment or condition label, per the study, means: in vitro stimulation with specific CMV peptide epitopes to enrich CMV-specific T cells. Antigens of these TCRs are unknown. Here the sequenced sample was cultured CD8+ T cells from PBMCs, taken from culture after CMV antigen stimulation. These receptor sequences come from a human donor in good health (CMV status not recorded). Some clones in this sample may be carry-over from other donors' samples.

The rearrangement joins TRBV6-2 or TRBV6-3 to TRBJ2-5; 7 nucleotides line up with TRBD1. This CDR3 has 14 residues. The junction had 8 bases not matched to a gene; V was cut back by 8 bases and J by 2 bases. Germline V gives CDR1 MNHEY, CDR2 SVGEGT. The DNA of the CDR3 is TGTGCCAGCGAACCTATGGACAGGCAAGAGACCCAGTACTTC. Translation gives CASEPMDRQETQYF.

This clonotype was detected a few times. This chain uses TRBV28 with TRBJ1-1; no definite D call. This CDR3 is 13 amino acids long. V was shortened by 3 bases and J by 4 bases, with 9 bases between the two germline ends. Per germline, CDR1 MDHEN and CDR2 SYDVKM. The CDR3 here is CASSFPSRTEAFF. CDR3 nucleotide sequence: TGTGCCAGCAGTTTCCCCTCCCGCACTGAAGCTTTCTTT.

This clonotype was detected a few times. CDR3: CASSSAQGRAFF. The CDR3 nucleotides are TGTGCCAGCAGCTCCGCGCAGGGTAGGGCTTTCTTT. V is TRBV7-9 and J is TRBJ1-1; tentative D call: TRBD1 (5 bases). With 4 bases removed from V and 11 bases from J, the gap between germline ends came to 14 bases. Germline lookup yields CDR1 SEHNR and CDR2 FQNEAQ (reference sequence). This CDR3 is 12 amino acids long.

The chain links TRBV4-1 to TRBJ1-1; 8 positions agree with TRBD1. The germline V gene has CDR1 MGHRA and CDR2 YSYEKL. The trim removed 4 bases at V and 12 bases at J, leaving 16 bases unmatched. The CDR3 runs to 15 residues. CDR3 DNA sequence: TGCGCCAGCAGCCCGGTCGGGGCAGGGGGCTTAGGGACTTTCTTT. Residues: CASSPVGAGGLGTFF.

This clonotype was observed many times. The rearrangement joins TRBV25-1 to TRBJ2-3; tentative D call: TRBD2 (6 bases). The length of the CDR3 is 18 residues. Germline V gene data show CDR1 as MGHDK and CDR2 as SYGVNS. V dropped 0 bases and J dropped 6 bases, with 22 bases sitting between them. CDR3 residues: CASSEYKGEAPGSDTQYF. As DNA, the CDR3 is TGTGCCAGCAGTGAATATAAAGGGGAGGCGCCGGGGTCGGATACGCAGTATTTT. Supplemented by reference TRBV25-1 and TRBJ2-3, the full variable domain reads EADIYQTPRYLVIGTGKKITLECSQTMGHDKMYWYQQDPGMELHLIHYSYGVNSTEKGDLSSESTVSRIRTEHFPLTLESARPSHTSQYLCASSEYKGEAPGSDTQYFGPGTRLTVL.

V gene TRBV29-1 combines with J gene TRBJ2-1; 9 bases are shared with TRBD1. The CDR3 is 11 amino acids. Germline CDR1 is SQVTM and CDR2 is ANQGSEA. V was pared by 4 bases and J by 14 bases, with 6 bases of the junction left unmatched. CDR3 sequence: CSVAFRDREFF. In DNA form, the CDR3 reads TGCAGCGTTGCTTTCCGGGACAGGGAGTTCTTC.

This clonotype turned up a few times. J is TRBJ2-1 and V is TRBV9; maybe TRBD2 (5 bases). This CDR3 is built from 13 residues. Germline CDR1 and CDR2: SGDLS and YYNGEE. Between the trimmed V and J ends, which lost 4 bases and 8 bases, there was a span of 13 bases. CDR3 loop: CASSPHERDEQFF. CDR3 nucleotides: TGTGCCAGCAGCCCCCACGAGAGGGATGAGCAGTTCTTC.

The CDR3 bases are TGTGCCAGCTCACCTCCGGGACAGGGACAAGAGACCCAGTACTTC. Amino acid sequence: CASSPPGQGQETQYF. This chain connects TRBV18 to TRBJ2-5; 9 bases are a match to TRBD1. CDR1 and CDR2 (germline): KGHSH, LQKENI. The CDR3 runs to 15 residues. J was trimmed by 2 bases and V by 3 bases; bases with no gene match: 4. The variable domain in full, with the rest retrieved from reference TRBV18 and TRBJ2-5, is NAGVMQNPRHLVRRRGQEARLRCSPMKGHSHVYWYRQLPEEGLKFMVYLQKENIIDESGMPKERFSAEFPKEGPSILRIQQVVRGDSAAYFCASSPPGQGQETQYFGPGTRLLVL.

This clonotype was counted between two and nine times. V usage is TRBV7-2 and J usage is TRBJ2-1, with 9 nucleotides matching TRBD2. CDR1 and CDR2 from the germline V gene are SGHTA and FQGNSA. The CDR3 runs to 17 residues. J lost 1 base, V lost 5 bases, and 9 bases had no gene match. In nucleotides, the CDR3 is TGTGCCAGCAGCCTCTTGGGCGGGGGGGCGTCCTACAATGAGCAGTTCTTC. This encodes CASSLLGGGASYNEQFF. The full variable domain, rest sourced from reference TRBV7-2 and TRBJ2-1, is GAGVSQSPSNKVTEKGKDVELRCDPISGHTALYWYRQSLGQGLEFLIYFQGNSAPDKSGLPSDRFSAERTGGSVSTLTIQRTQQEDSAVYLCASSLLGGGASYNEQFFGPGTRLTVL.

The CDR3, as DNA: TGTGCCAGCACAATCGGTCGGGGGGGCCTCGATGAGCAGTTCTTC. Its protein is CASTIGRGGLDEQFF. This chain links TRBV12-3 or TRBV12-4 with TRBJ2-1; 8 bases map to TRBD2. Unmatched junction bases numbered 13, after V lost 7 bases and J lost 8 bases. The CDR3 length is 15 residues.

This clonotype was found many times. J is TRBJ2-2 and V is TRBV11-3; TRBD1 is a possible D gene (5 bases). V lost 1 base and J 6 bases, leaving 9 bases between the germline ends. The CDR3 has 14 residues. CDR1 SGHNT and CDR2 YENEEA come from the germline V gene. DNA for the CDR3: TGTGCCAGCAGCTTAGGATTGGGGCCCGGGGAGCTGTTTTTT. It translates to CASSLGLGPGELFF.